Below, one TCR beta chain is given with its context. This entry belongs to a study of blood T cell repertoires in COVID-19. Study information: Material from acute and convalescent COVID-19 was sourced from the United States, Italy and Spain. Nucleic acid was either cDNA or gDNA, and it came from T cells, B-cell-depleted T cells, or PBMCs.

Some clones are missing from TCRdb's copy, which holds only in-frame ones; the method was immunoSEQ multiplex PCR. The table records roughly 250,000 clones, around 83% of them present only once. The CDR3 consists of 15 residues. Germline V lookup: CDR1 SGDLS, CDR2 YYNGEE. V lost 0 bases to trimming and J lost 0 bases, with 7 bases between them. The J gene is TRBJ1-3, the V gene TRBV9; D gene uncertain. Sequencing used peripheral blood. The origin of this receptor is a woman aged 40-49 years who had recovered from COVID-19. CDR3 nucleotide sequence: TGTGCCAGCAGCGTAGATCGGTTCTCTGGAAACACCATATATTTT. Amino acid sequence: CASSVDRFSGNTIYF.